Listed below are T cell receptor beta chains from one sample, sequenced in a study of a mutant IDH1 vaccine in newly diagnosed glioma. The antigens for these receptors are not known. TCRdb keeps only in-frame clones here, not all; method: immunoSEQ multiplex PCR. Among about 85,000 clones, just under 90% were seen once, and the ten largest hold approximately 0.8%. Sequenced material: PBMCs, taken from a glioma patient whose treatment included an IDH1 peptide vaccine. The receptors stem from a woman aged 45-65 years with glioma. The CDR3 runs from the conserved cysteine through the conserved F or W. A D gene is named only where the DNA matches it firmly. Clone sizes are given selectively: once, few, many, or a class where the clone is expanded.

V gene	J gene	D gene	clone size	CDR3 protein	CDR3 DNA
TRBV6-6	TRBJ1-1	.	.	CASRLDSGRNTEAFF	TGTGCCAGCAGACTTGACAGTGGGAGGAACACTGAAGCTTTCTTT
TRBV19	TRBJ1-5	.	.	CASSFPGASNQPQHF	TGTGCCAGTAGTTTTCCCGGGGCTAGCAATCAGCCCCAGCATTTT
TRBV27	TRBJ2-2	.	once	CASTPGLATGELFF	TGTGCCAGCACCCCAGGACTCGCCACCGGGGAGCTGTTTTTT
TRBV5-1	TRBJ2-2	.	.	CASSLGTALDTGELFF	TGCGCCAGCAGCTTGGGGACTGCTTTGGACACCGGGGAGCTGTTTTTT
TRBV19	TRBJ2-3	TRBD2	.	CASSHPTRAGAADTQYF	TGTGCCAGTAGCCACCCAACGAGAGCGGGAGCAGCAGATACGCAGTATTTT
TRBV6-1	TRBJ1-5	.	.	CASSEEGGGTVVNQPQHF	TGTGCCAGCAGTGAAGAGGGGGGAGGGACGGTGGTTAATCAGCCCCAGCATTTT
TRBV2	TRBJ2-3	TRBD1	.	CASLRTGGGTDTQYF	TGTGCCAGCTTAAGGACAGGGGGAGGCACAGATACGCAGTATTTT
TRBV6-5	TRBJ2-5	.	.	CASSYSWSGETQYF	TGTGCCAGCAGTTACTCTTGGTCCGGAGAGACCCAGTACTTC
TRBV18	TRBJ2-1	.	.	CASSPTSGSDEQFF	TGTGCCAGCTCACCTACGTCCGGGAGCGATGAGCAGTTCTTC
TRBV5-4	TRBJ2-3	.	.	CASSLLASQDTQYF	TGTGCCAGCAGCTTGCTGGCCTCTCAAGATACGCAGTATTTT
TRBV10-2	TRBJ2-1	TRBD2	.	CASSPGTSLDEQFF	TGCGCCAGCAGTCCCGGGACTAGCCTCGATGAGCAGTTCTTC
TRBV6-5	TRBJ1-2	.	.	CASSYSKQGNYGYTF	TGTGCCAGCAGTTACTCGAAACAGGGCAACTATGGCTACACCTTC
TRBV2	TRBJ2-7	.	.	CASMGRGYEQYF	TGTGCCAGCATGGGCAGGGGCTACGAGCAGTACTTC
TRBV19	TRBJ2-7	.	few	CASSIGGSYYEQYF	TGTGCCAGTAGCATAGGGGGTTCGTACTACGAGCAGTACTTC
TRBV28	TRBJ1-5	TRBD1	once	CASSSGQLNQPQHF	TGTGCCAGCAGTTCGGGACAGCTCAATCAGCCCCAGCATTTT